This TCR beta chain was sequenced during a study of T-cell memory formation after mild COVID-19. TCRdb independently ran MiXCR on the 5' RACE reads; one entry per CDR3 protein. The table has under 300,000 distinct CDR3 sequences, 16% seen once. This CDR3 has 15 residues. Germline V gene lookup returns CDR1 SGHRS and CDR2 YFSETQ. Trimming took off 0 bases at V and 2 bases at J, with 11 bases between the two ends. This clonotype was seen a handful of times. What it binds is not known. Study results and limitations: Contracting CD8+ clones were enriched in EMRA, CD4+ mainly in CM and EM.

The gene calls are TRBV5-1 and TRBJ1-1, with D possibly matching TRBD1 (5 bases). The origin of this receptor is a man aged 18 to 29 who had mild COVID-19 (a few samples of this study predate the infection). Cell type and time point are not known. Sequenced: PBMCs or a T cell subset sorted from them (not recorded which). The DNA for the CDR3 is TGCGCCAGCAGCTTGGATGGCAGGGCAAACACTGAAGCTTTCTTT. The encoded protein is CASSLDGRANTEAFF. Using reference TRBV5-1 and TRBJ1-1 for the parts outside the CDR3, the full variable domain is KAGVTQTPRYLIKTRGQQVTLSCSPISGHRSVSWYQQTPGQGLQFLFEYFSETQRNKGNFPGRFSGRQFSNSRSEMNVSTLELGDSALYLCASSLDGRANTEAFFGQGTRLTVV.